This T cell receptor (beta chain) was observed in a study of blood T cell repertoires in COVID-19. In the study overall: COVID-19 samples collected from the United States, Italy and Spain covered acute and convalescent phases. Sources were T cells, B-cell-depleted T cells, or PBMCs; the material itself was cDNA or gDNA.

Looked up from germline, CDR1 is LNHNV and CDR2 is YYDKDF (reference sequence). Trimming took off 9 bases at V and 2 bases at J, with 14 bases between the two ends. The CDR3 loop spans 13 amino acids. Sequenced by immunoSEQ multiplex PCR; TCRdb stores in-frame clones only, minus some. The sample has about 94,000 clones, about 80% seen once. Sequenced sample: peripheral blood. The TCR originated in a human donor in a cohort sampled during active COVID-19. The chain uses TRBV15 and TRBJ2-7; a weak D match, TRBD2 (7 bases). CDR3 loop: CATAIGGAYEQYF. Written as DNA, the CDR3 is TGTGCCACGGCGATAGGGGGGGCCTACGAGCAGTACTTC.